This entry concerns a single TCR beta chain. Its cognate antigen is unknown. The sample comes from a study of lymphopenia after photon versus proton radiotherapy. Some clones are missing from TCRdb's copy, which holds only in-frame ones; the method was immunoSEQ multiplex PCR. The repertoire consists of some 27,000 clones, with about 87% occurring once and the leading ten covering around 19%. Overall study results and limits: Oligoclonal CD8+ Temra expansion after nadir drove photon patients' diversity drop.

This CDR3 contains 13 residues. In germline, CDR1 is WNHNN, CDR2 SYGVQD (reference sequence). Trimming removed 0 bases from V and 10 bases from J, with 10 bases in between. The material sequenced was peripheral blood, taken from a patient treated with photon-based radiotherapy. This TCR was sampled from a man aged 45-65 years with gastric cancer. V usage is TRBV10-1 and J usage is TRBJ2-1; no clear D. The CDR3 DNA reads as TGCGCCAGCAGTGAGTCGAATAGGGTAGAGCAGTTCTTC. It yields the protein CASSESNRVEQFF.